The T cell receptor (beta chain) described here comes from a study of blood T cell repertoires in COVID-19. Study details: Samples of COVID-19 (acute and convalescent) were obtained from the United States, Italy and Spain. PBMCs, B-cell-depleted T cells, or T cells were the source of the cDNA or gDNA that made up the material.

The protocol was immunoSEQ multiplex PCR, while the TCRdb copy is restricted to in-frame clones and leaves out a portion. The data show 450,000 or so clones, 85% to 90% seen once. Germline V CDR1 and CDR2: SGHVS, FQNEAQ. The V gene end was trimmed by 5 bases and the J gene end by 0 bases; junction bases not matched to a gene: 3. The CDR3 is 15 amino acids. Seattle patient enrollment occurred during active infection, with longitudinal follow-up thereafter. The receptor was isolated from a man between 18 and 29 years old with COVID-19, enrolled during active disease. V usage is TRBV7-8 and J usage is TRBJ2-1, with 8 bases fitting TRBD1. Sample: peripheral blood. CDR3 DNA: TGTGCCAGCAGCCGTACAGGGGGCTCCTACAATGAGCAGTTCTTC. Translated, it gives CASSRTGGSYNEQFF.